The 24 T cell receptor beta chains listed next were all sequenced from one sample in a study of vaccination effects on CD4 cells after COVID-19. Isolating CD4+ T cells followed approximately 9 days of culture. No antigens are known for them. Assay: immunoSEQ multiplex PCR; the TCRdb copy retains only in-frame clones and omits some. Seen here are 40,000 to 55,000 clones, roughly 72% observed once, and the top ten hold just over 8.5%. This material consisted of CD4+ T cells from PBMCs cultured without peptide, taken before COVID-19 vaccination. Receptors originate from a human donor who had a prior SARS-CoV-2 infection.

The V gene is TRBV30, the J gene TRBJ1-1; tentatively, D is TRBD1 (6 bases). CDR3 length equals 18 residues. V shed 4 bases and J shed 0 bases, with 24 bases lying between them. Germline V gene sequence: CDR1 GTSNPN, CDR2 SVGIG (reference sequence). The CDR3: CAWTPTRQVGMVNTEAFF. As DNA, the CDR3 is TGTGCCTGGACCCCCACTCGACAGGTTGGGATGGTGAACACTGAAGCTTTCTTT.

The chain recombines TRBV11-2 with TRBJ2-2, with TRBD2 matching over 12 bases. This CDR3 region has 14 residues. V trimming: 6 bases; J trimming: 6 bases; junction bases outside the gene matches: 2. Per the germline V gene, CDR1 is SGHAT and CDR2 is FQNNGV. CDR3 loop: CASRRLAGAGELFF. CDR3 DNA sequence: TGTGCCAGCAGGAGACTAGCGGGAGCCGGGGAGCTGTTTTTT.

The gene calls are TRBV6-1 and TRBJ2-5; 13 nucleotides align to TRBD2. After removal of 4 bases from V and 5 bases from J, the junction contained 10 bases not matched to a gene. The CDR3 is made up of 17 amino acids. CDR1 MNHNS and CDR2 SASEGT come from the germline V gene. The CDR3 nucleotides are TGTGCCAGCAGTGCCAGACTAGCGGGGGGCCTCCTTGAGACCCAGTACTTC. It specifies CASSARLAGGLLETQYF.

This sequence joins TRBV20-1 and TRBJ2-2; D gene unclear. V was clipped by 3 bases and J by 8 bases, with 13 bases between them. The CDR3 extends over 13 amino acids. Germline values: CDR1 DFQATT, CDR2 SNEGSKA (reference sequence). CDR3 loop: CSASLGPSGELFF. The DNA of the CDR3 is TGCAGTGCTAGTCTGGGCCCTAGTGGGGAGCTGTTTTTT.

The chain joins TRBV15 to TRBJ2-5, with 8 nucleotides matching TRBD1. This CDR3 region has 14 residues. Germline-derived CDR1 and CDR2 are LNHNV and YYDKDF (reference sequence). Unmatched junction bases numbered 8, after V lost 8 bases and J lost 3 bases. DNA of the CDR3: TGTGCCACCGCTGTGGGACAGGAAAAAGAGACCCAGTACTTC. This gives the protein CATAVGQEKETQYF. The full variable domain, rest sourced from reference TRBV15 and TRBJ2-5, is DAMVIQNPRYQVTQFGKPVTLSCSQTLNHNVMYWYQQKSSQAPKLLFHYYDKDFNNEADTPDNFQSRRPNTSFCFLDIRSPGLGDTAMYLCATAVGQEKETQYFGPGTRLLVL.

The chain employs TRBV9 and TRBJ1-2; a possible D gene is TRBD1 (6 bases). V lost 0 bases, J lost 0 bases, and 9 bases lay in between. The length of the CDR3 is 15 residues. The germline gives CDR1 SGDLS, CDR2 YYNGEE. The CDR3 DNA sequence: TGTGCCAGCAGCGTAGGAGGGGGGACTAACTATGGCTACACCTTC. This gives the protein CASSVGGGTNYGYTF.

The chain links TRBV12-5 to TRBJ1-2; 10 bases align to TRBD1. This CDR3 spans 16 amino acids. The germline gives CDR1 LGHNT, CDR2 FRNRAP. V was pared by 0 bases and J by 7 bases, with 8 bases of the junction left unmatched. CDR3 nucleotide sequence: TGTGCTAGTGGTTTGGTAGTTTCGGGGACAGGGGCTGGCTACACCTTC. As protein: CASGLVVSGTGAGYTF.

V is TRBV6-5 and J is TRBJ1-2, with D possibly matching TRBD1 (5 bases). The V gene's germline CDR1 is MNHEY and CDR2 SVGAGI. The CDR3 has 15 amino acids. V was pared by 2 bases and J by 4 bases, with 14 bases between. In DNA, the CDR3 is TGTGCCAGCAGTTACCAGGGTCCTGTCGGCTATGGCTACACCTTC. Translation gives CASSYQGPVGYGYTF.

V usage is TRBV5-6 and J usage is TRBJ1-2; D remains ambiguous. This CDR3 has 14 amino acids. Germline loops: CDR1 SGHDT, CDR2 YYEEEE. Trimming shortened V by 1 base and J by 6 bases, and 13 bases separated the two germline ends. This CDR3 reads CASSLISAVDGYTF. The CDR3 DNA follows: TGTGCCAGCAGCTTGATTTCGGCGGTAGATGGCTACACCTTC.

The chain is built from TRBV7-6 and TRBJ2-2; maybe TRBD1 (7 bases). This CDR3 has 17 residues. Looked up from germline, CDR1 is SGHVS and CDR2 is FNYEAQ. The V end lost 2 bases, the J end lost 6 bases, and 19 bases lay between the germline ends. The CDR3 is CASSLYARGRGAGELFF. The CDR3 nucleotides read TGTGCCAGCAGCTTATACGCGCGGGGCAGGGGGGCCGGGGAGCTGTTTTTT.

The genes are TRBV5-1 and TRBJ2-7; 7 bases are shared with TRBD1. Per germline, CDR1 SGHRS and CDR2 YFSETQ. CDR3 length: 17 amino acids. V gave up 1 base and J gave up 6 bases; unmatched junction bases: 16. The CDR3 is CASSLLDTRQGEFEQYF. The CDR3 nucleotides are TGCGCCAGCAGCTTGTTGGATACCCGACAGGGTGAGTTCGAGCAGTACTTC.

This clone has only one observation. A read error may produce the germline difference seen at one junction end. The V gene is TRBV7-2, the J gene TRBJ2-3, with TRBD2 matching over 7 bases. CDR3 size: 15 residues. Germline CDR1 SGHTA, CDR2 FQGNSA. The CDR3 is CASTLLAFGGDTQYF. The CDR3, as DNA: TGTGCCAGCACCTTACTAGCGTTTGGAGGAGATACGCAGTATTTT.

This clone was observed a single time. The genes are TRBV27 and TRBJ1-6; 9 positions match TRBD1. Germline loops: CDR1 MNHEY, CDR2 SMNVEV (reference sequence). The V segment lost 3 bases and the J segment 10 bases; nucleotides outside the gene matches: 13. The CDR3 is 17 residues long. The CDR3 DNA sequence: TGTGCCAGCAGTTTGGTGAGAACAGGGGGCAGTAGGTCACCCCTCCACTTT. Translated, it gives CASSLVRTGGSRSPLHF.

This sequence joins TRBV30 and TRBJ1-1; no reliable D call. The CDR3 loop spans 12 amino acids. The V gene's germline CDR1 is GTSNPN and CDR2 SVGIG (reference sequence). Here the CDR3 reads CACGRDNTEAFF. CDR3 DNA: TGTGCTTGCGGGCGGGATAACACTGAAGCTTTCTTT. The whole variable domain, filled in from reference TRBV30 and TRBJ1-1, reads SQTIHQWPATLVQPVGSPLSLECTVEGTSNPNLYWYRQAAGRGLQLLFYSVGIGQISSEVPQNLSASRPQDRQFILSSKKLLLSDSGFYLCACGRDNTEAFFGQGTRLTVV.

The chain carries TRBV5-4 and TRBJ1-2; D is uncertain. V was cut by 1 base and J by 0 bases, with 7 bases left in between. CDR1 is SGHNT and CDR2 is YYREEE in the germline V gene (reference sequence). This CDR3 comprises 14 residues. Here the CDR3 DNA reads TGTGCCAGCAGCTTGAAGTTTGCTAACTATGGCTACACCTTC. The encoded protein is CASSLKFANYGYTF.

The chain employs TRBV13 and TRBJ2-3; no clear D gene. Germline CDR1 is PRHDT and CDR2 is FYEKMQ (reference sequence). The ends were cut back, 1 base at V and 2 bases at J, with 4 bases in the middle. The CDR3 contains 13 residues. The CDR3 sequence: CASSLATTDTQYF. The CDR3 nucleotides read TGTGCCAGCAGCTTAGCGACCACAGATACGCAGTATTTT.

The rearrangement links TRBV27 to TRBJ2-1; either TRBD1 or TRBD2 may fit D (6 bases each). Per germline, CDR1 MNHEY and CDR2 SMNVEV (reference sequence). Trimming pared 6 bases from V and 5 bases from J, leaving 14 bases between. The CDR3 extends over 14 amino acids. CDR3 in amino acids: CASRRGTSNNEQFF. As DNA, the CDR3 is TGTGCCAGCAGACGCGGGACAAGCAACAATGAGCAGTTCTTC.

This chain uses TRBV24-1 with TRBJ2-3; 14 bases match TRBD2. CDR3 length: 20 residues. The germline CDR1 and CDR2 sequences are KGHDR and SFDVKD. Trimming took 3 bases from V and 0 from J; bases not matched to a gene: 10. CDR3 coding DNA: TGTGCCACCAGTGATCCACTGGGACTAGCGGGAGCGACTAGCACAGATACGCAGTATTTT. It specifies CATSDPLGLAGATSTDTQYF.

CDR3 amino acids: CASSYSETSSYEQYF. The CDR3 nucleotides are TGTGCCAGCAGTTACTCGGAGACTAGCAGCTACGAGCAGTACTTC. The V gene is TRBV6-5, the J gene TRBJ2-7, with 7 positions matching TRBD2. CDR3 length equals 15 residues. J gave up 3 bases and V 0 bases, and 5 bases lay outside the gene matches. Germline lookup yields CDR1 MNHEY and CDR2 SVGAGI.

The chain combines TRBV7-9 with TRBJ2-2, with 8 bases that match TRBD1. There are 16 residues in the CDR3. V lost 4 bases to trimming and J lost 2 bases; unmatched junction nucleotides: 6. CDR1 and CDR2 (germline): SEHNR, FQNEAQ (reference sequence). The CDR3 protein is CASSSRQGANTGELFF. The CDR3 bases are TGTGCCAGCAGCTCCCGCCAGGGGGCTAACACCGGGGAGCTGTTTTTT.

CDR3 residues: CASSQEPVGGQGAGANVLTF. As DNA, the CDR3 is TGTGCCAGCAGCCAAGAGCCAGTGGGGGGACAGGGTGCTGGGGCCAACGTCCTGACTTTC. The V gene is TRBV4-2, the J gene TRBJ2-6; 9 bases line up with TRBD1. Germline CDR1 and CDR2: LGHNA and YNFKEQ. Germline trimming cut 0 bases from V and 2 bases from J; bases unmatched to any gene: 11. The CDR3 contains 20 residues.

This chain's CDR3 is CASSLGVAGGVGETQYF. The CDR3 DNA follows: TGTGCCAGCAGCTTAGGAGTAGCGGGAGGAGTAGGGGAGACCCAGTACTTC. This rearrangement joins TRBV7-8 to TRBJ2-5; 10 nucleotides match TRBD2. The CDR3 length is 17 residues. Germline V gene lookup returns CDR1 SGHVS and CDR2 FQNEAQ. V dropped 1 base and J dropped 5; count of bases not matched to a gene: 10.

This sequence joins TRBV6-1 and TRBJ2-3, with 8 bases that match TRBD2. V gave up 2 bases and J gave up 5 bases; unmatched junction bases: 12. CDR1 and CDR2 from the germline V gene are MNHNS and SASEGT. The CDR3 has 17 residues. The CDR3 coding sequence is TGTGCCAGCAGTGAAATAAGCGGGAGTTCGTGGGTAGATACGCAGTATTTT. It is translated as CASSEISGSSWVDTQYF.

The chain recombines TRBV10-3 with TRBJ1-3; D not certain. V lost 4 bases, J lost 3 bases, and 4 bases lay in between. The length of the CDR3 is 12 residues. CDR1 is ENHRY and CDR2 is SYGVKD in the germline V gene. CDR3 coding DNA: TGTGCCATCAGTGGGCTTGGAAACACCATATATTTT. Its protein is CAISGLGNTIYF.